The 17 T cell receptor beta chains given below trace back to one sample, sequenced in a study of shared clonotypes between healthy human individuals. Clones were sequenced by immunoSEQ multiplex PCR, and TCRdb holds only the in-frame ones, with some missing. In the table there are 1 million to 1.2 million clones, about 72% of which are singletons. Sample: memory CD4+ T cells from PBMCs. Subset: CD45RA-negative fraction. These receptors originate from a man between 18 and 35 years old in good health. Some clones in this sample may be carry-over from other donors' samples.

The chain combines TRBV2 with TRBJ2-3; D gene uncertain. From germline, CDR1 is SNHLY and CDR2 FYNNEI. CDR3 length: 15 amino acids. Trimming cost V 6 bases and J 0 bases, with 13 bases left between them. CDR3 bases: TGTGCCAGCAGGGCGGAAGTTAAAAGCACAGATACGCAGTATTTT. Translation: CASRAEVKSTDTQYF.

This clone was recorded a few times. This chain joins TRBV25-1 and TRBJ2-3; 8 nucleotides agree with TRBD1. Germline loops: CDR1 MGHDK, CDR2 SYGVNS. The CDR3 totals 16 residues. The V gene end was trimmed by 1 base and the J gene end by 2 bases; junction bases not matched to a gene: 5. The CDR3 here is CASSELGQGNTDTQYF. In nucleotides, the CDR3 is TGTGCCAGCAGTGAATTAGGACAGGGAAACACAGATACGCAGTATTTT.

The chain carries TRBV7-3 and TRBJ1-2; D perhaps matches TRBD1 (5 bases). V lost 7 bases and J 2 bases, leaving 14 bases between the germline ends. CDR3 length equals 14 residues. Germline V gene lookup returns CDR1 SGHTA and CDR2 FQGTGA. CDR3 region: CASTRTPGNYGYTF. For the CDR3, the DNA is TGTGCCAGCACAAGGACACCAGGGAACTATGGCTACACCTTC.

This clone was counted a single time. The chain couples TRBV28 to TRBJ2-5, with a weak D call TRBD1 (5 bases). V lost 7 bases and J lost 2, with 5 bases in between. The germline gives CDR1 MDHEN, CDR2 SYDVKM. The CDR3 covers 11 residues. The CDR3 nucleotides read TGTGCCAGCAAGGGGCAAGAGACCCAGTACTTC. This codes for CASKGQETQYF.

The chain has TRBV28 and TRBJ2-7; 8 positions match TRBD1. The germline CDR1 and CDR2 sequences are MDHEN and SYDVKM. The length of the CDR3 is 15 residues. The J segment lost 2 bases and the V segment lost 5 bases, leaving 8 bases of the junction unmatched. CDR3 sequence reads: CASSPTGGGAYEQYF. In DNA, the CDR3 is TGTGCCAGCAGTCCCACAGGGGGTGGGGCCTACGAGCAGTACTTC.

The V and J genes are TRBV7-8 and TRBJ1-4; 7 bases are a match to TRBD1. There are 14 residues in the CDR3. Per the germline V gene, CDR1 is SGHVS and CDR2 is FQNEAQ. Trimming at V came to 1 base and at J to 7 bases, leaving 3 bases not matched to a gene. CDR3 residues: CASSLGRGIEKLFF. The CDR3 coding sequence is TGTGCCAGCAGCTTAGGCAGGGGGATTGAAAAACTGTTTTTT.

DNA of the CDR3: TGTGCCAGCAGTATCCAGGGGGAGGGAAACACCATATATTTT. This sequence encodes CASSIQGEGNTIYF. The genes are TRBV28 and TRBJ1-3; 7 nucleotides align to TRBD1. The CDR3 extends over 14 amino acids. Germline assignment: CDR1 MDHEN and CDR2 SYDVKM. The ends lost 5 bases at V and 4 bases at J; junction bases unmatched: 5.

For this clone: A far larger clone lies a single base away; this is likely a read error. The chain is built from TRBV28 and TRBJ1-1, with a possible D match to TRBD1 (6 bases). Germline CDR1 and CDR2: MDHEN and SYDVKM. This CDR3 contains 14 residues. CDR3 sequence: CASTLLGGYTETFF. The CDR3 DNA is TGTGCCAGCACCTTGCTTGGGGGCTACACTGAAACTTTCTTT.

The rearrangement links TRBV7-9 to TRBJ1-3; 7 bases fit TRBD1. The CDR3 has 15 residues. In germline, CDR1 is SEHNR, CDR2 FQNEAQ (reference sequence). Losses at the gene ends were 4 bases for V and 4 bases for J; bases not matched to a gene: 7. Here the CDR3 DNA reads TGTGCCAGCAGCTCCGGGGGGGGACAGGGAAACACCATATATTTT. Amino acid sequence: CASSSGGGQGNTIYF.

V and J are TRBV10-3 and TRBJ2-1; 9 bases line up with TRBD2. V gave up 0 bases and J gave up 12 bases; unmatched junction bases: 3. The CDR3 covers 13 residues. The germline V gene encodes CDR1 ENHRY and CDR2 SYGVKD. The CDR3 loop reads CAISESSGRTQFF. CDR3 bases: TGTGCCATCAGTGAGTCTAGCGGGAGAACGCAGTTCTTC.

V and J are TRBV11-2 and TRBJ2-7; D unclear. CDR3 size: 11 residues. V was pared by 8 bases and J by 3 bases, with 8 bases between. Germline CDR1 reads SGHAT; CDR2 reads FQNNGV. The CDR3: CASSEDYEQYF. In DNA form, the CDR3 reads TGTGCCAGCTCAGAAGACTACGAGCAGTACTTC.

This chain joins TRBV10-2 and TRBJ2-5, with 11 nucleotides matching TRBD2. The CDR3 sequence is 14 residues long. V gave up 2 bases and J gave up 5 bases; unmatched junction bases: 1. In germline, CDR1 is WSHSY, CDR2 SAAADI. The DNA for the CDR3 is TGCGCCAGCAGTGAGACTAGCGGGAGTGAGACCCAGTACTTC. Protein: CASSETSGSETQYF.

This clone appeared a single time. The V call is TRBV5-1, the J call TRBJ1-4, with a weak D call TRBD1 (6 bases). V was shortened by 2 bases and J by 6 bases, with 11 bases between the two germline ends. The CDR3 runs 14 residues. Germline V CDR1 and CDR2: SGHRS, YFSETQ. The CDR3 loop reads CASSFAGEDEKLFF. The DNA of the CDR3 is TGCGCCAGCAGCTTCGCAGGGGAGGATGAAAAACTGTTTTTT.

The rearrangement joins TRBV7-6 to TRBJ2-1; D unclear. V was clipped by 2 bases and J by 0 bases, with 26 bases between them. Germline loops: CDR1 SGHVS, CDR2 FNYEAQ. CDR3 length: 21 amino acids. The CDR3 sequence is CASSLRSPGPTVLGSYNEQFF. DNA of the CDR3: TGTGCCAGCAGCTTAAGGTCGCCCGGGCCCACAGTTTTGGGCTCCTACAATGAGCAGTTCTTC.

This clone was seen many times. The CDR3 DNA reads TGCAGTGCCCTAGGGGCCCGCGAGCAGTACTTC. Translation gives CSALGAREQYF. The chain recombines TRBV20-1 with TRBJ2-7; D is perhaps TRBD1 (5 bases). This CDR3 is 11 amino acids long. Trimming cost V 6 bases and J 6 bases, with 12 bases left between them. In germline, CDR1 is DFQATT, CDR2 SNEGSKA (reference sequence).

The chain recombines TRBV4-2 with TRBJ2-3, with 8 bases that match TRBD2. Germline CDR1 LGHNA, CDR2 YNFKEQ. The CDR3 spans 18 residues. The junction had 10 bases not matched to a gene; V was cut back by 0 bases and J by 2 bases. CDR3 protein: CASSQESSASGYTDTQYF. CDR3 nucleotides: TGTGCCAGCAGCCAAGAATCCTCGGCTAGCGGGTACACAGATACGCAGTATTTT.

This clone appeared a few times. The V call is TRBV5-1, the J call TRBJ2-3; 7 bases are shared with TRBD2. This CDR3 is 16 amino acids long. Germline V gene sequence: CDR1 SGHRS, CDR2 YFSETQ. V was clipped by 2 bases and J by 2 bases; unmatched bases: 8. In DNA form, the CDR3 reads TGCGCCAGCAGCTTTACCGCGGGAGTTATCACAGATACGCAGTATTTT. It specifies CASSFTAGVITDTQYF.